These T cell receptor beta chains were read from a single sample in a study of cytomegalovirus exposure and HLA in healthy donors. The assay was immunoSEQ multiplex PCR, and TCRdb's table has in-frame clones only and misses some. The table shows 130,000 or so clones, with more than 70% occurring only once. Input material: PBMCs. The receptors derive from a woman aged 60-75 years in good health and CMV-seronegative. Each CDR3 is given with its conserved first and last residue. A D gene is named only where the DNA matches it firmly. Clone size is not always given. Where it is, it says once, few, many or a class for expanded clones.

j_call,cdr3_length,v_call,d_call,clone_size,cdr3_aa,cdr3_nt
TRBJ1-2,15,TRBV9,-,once,CASSVKRQGTDGYTF,TGTGCCAGCAGCGTTAAGAGGCAGGGGACGGATGGCTACACCTTC
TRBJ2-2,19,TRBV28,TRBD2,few,CASSPPGLAGATNTGELFF,TGTGCCAGCAGTCCCCCGGGACTAGCGGGGGCAACGAACACCGGGGAGCTGTTTTTT
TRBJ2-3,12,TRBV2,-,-,CAGRYEADTQYF,TGTGCCGGTCGGTATGAGGCCGATACGCAGTATTTT
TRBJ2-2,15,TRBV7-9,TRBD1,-,CASSPDRVGTGELFF,TGTGCCAGCAGCCCGGACAGGGTTGGTACCGGGGAGCTGTTTTTT
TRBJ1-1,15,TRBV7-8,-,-,CASSKNSNLNTEAFF,TGTGCCAGCAGCAAGAACAGTAATCTCAACACTGAAGCTTTCTTT
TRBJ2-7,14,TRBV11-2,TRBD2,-,CASSLAGGLYEQYF,TGTGCCAGCAGCTTAGCGGGGGGGCTTTACGAGCAGTACTTC
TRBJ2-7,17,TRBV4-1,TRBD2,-,CASSQGITSGSKYEQYF,TGCGCCAGCAGCCAAGGAATTACTAGCGGGAGTAAATACGAGCAGTACTTC
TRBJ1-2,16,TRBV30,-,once,CAWSLLFGVAPFGYTF,TGTGCCTGGAGTCTCCTTTTCGGGGTTGCCCCCTTTGGCTACACCTTC
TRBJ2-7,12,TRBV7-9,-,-,CASTYARGEQYF,TGTGCCAGCACCTATGCTAGGGGCGAGCAGTACTTC
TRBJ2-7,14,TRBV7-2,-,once,CASSLLGSGVEQYF,TGTGCCAGCAGCTTACTGGGGTCAGGGGTCGAGCAGTACTTC
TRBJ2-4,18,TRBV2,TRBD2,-,CASSERSGTSIAKNIQYF,TGTGCCAGCAGTGAACGTAGCGGGACAAGCATAGCCAAAAACATTCAGTACTTC
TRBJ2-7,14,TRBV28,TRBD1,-,CASRTGGTVYEQYF,TGTGCCAGCAGAACAGGGGGGACAGTCTACGAGCAGTACTTC
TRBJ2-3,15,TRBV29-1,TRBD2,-,CSVGPGLAGLDTQYF,TGCAGCGTTGGCCCGGGACTAGCGGGGTTAGATACGCAGTATTTT
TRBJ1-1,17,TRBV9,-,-,CASSVGSWSGKNTEAFF,TGTGCCAGCAGCGTAGGGTCCTGGTCAGGGAAGAACACTGAAGCTTTCTTT
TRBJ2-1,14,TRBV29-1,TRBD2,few,CSVVSGKSGGEQFF,TGCAGCGTTGTTAGCGGGAAGTCGGGAGGTGAGCAGTTCTTC
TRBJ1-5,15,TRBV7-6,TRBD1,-,CASSRGQGANQPQHF,TGTGCCAGCAGCCGGGGACAGGGGGCAAATCAGCCCCAGCATTTT
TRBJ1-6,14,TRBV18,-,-,CASSPERVGSPLHF,TGTGCCAGCTCACCCGAGAGGGTAGGATCACCCCTCCACTTT
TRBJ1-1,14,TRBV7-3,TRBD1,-,CASSPGTVNTEAFF,TGTGCCAGCAGCCCCGGGACAGTGAACACTGAAGCTTTCTTT
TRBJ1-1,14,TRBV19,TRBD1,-,CASSTRQGGTEAFF,TGTGCCAGTAGTACCCGACAGGGGGGAACTGAAGCTTTCTTT
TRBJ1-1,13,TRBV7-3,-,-,CASSLYRESEAFF,TGTGCCAGCAGCTTATACCGGGAGTCTGAAGCTTTCTTT
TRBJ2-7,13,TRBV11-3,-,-,CASSLEENYEQYF,TGTGCCAGCAGCTTAGAGGAGAACTACGAGCAGTACTTC
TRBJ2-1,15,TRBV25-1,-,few,CASKPSDPSYNEQFF,TGTGCCAGCAAGCCTAGCGACCCCTCCTACAATGAGCAGTTCTTC
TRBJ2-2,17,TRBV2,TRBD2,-,CASSGGLAGASSGELFF,TGTGCCAGCAGTGGGGGACTAGCGGGAGCGTCGTCCGGGGAGCTGTTTTTT
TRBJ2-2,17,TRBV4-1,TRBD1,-,CASSQSWDREWTGELFF,TGCGCCAGCAGCCAATCTTGGGACAGGGAATGGACCGGGGAGCTGTTTTTT
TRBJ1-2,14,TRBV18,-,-,CASSPPEGGGGYTF,TGTGCCAGCTCACCACCGGAGGGAGGGGGAGGCTACACCTTC
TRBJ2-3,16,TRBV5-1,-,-,CASSAGGDPSTDTQYF,TGCGCCAGCAGCGCCGGGGGTGACCCTAGCACAGATACGCAGTATTTT
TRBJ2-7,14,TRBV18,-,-,CASSPYGESYEQYF,TGTGCCAGCTCACCATATGGAGAGAGCTACGAGCAGTACTTC
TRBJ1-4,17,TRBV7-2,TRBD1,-,CASRGRGQGARGEKLFF,TGTGCCAGCAGGGGGCGGGGACAGGGGGCGCGGGGTGAAAAACTGTTTTTT
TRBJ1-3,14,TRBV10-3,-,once,CAIRTREAGNTIYF,TGTGCCATCAGGACCCGTGAGGCTGGAAACACCATATATTTT
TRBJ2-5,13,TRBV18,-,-,CASSPALQETQYF,TGTGCCAGCTCACCGGCCCTTCAAGAGACCCAGTACTTC
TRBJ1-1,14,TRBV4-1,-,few,CASSQGLLNTEAFF,TGCGCCAGCAGCCAAGGGCTCCTGAACACTGAAGCTTTCTTT
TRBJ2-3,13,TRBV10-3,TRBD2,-,CATGGDYTDTQYF,TGTGCCACGGGGGGGGACTACACAGATACGCAGTATTTT
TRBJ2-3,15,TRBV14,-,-,CASSQGLLVTDTQYF,TGTGCCAGCAGCCAAGGGCTGCTCGTAACAGATACGCAGTATTTT
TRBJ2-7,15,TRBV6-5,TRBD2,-,CASSYSEREDYEQYF,TGTGCCAGCAGTTACTCCGAGCGGGAGGATTACGAGCAGTACTTC
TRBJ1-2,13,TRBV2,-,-,CASSPGVNYGYTF,TGTGCCAGCAGTCCAGGGGTTAACTATGGCTACACCTTC
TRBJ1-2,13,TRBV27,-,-,CASSFRGGYGYTF,TGTGCCAGCAGTTTCAGGGGTGGCTATGGCTACACCTTC
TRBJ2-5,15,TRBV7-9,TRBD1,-,CASRGTGGERETQYF,TGTGCCAGCAGAGGGACAGGGGGCGAGAGGGAGACCCAGTACTTC
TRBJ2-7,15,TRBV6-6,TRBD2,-,CASSHTGTSSSEQYF,TGTGCCAGCAGTCACACCGGGACTAGCTCTAGCGAGCAGTACTTC
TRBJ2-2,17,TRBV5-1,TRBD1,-,CASSSLQGRTSTGELFF,TGCGCCAGCAGCTCATTACAGGGGAGAACGAGCACCGGGGAGCTGTTTTTT
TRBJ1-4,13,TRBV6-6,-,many,CATGGVGNEKLFF,TGTGCCACCGGCGGGGTAGGAAATGAAAAACTGTTTTTT
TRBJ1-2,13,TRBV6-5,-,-,CASSLIQGSGYTF,TGTGCCAGCAGCCTCATCCAGGGCTCTGGCTACACCTTC
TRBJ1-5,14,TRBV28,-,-,CASSLPPINQPQHF,TGTGCCAGCAGTTTGCCCCCTATCAATCAGCCCCAGCATTTT
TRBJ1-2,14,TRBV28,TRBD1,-,CASSLMTGTRGYTF,TGTGCCAGCAGTTTAATGACAGGGACTAGAGGCTACACCTTC
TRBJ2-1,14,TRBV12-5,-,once,CASGFGGLPDEQFF,TGTGCTAGTGGTTTTGGTGGCCTCCCCGATGAGCAGTTCTTC